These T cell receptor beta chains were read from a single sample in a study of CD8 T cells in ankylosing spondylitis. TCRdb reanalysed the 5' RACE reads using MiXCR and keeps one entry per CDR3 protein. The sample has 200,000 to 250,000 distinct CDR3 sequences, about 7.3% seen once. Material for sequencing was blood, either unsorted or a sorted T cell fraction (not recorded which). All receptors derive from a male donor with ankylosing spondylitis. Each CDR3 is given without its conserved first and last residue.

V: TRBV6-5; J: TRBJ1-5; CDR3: ASSNRGGNQPQH
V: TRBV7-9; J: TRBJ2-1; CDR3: ASSLVVHEQF
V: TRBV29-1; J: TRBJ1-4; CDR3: SVYRTQEEKLF
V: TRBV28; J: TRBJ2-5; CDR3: ASSSETQY
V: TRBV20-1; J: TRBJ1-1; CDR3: SAKEGFHTEAF
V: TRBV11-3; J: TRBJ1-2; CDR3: ASRTGARDYGYT
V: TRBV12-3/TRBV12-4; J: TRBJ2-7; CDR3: ASSLSVAEQY
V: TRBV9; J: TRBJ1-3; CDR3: ASSVATRQDQPGNTIY
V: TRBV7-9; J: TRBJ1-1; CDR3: ASKPALNTEAF
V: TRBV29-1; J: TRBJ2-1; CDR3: SVDGTLAGGGEQF
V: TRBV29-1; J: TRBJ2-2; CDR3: SVRSTSGRITGELF
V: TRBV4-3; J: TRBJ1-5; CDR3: ASSQVFIGQPGGPQH
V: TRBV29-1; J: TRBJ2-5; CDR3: SVERRSFRETQY
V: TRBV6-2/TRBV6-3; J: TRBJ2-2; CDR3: ASSYPGSTGELF
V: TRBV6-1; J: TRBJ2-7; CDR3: ASSEGGRMVYEQY
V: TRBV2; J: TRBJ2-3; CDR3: TSSLVYGGQGMTDTQY
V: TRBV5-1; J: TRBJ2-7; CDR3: ASSLMADMTYEQY
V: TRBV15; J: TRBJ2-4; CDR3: ATKPAGGPQY
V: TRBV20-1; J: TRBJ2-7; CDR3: SARVPKASGPPPEQY
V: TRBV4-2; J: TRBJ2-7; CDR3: ASSQSADLVYEQY
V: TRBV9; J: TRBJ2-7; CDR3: ASSPNEREVYEQY
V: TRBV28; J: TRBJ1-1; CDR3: ASSLSGEMNTEAF
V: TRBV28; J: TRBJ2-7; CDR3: ASSWGAGEQY
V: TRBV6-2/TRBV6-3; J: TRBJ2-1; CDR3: ASGQSGTYNEQF
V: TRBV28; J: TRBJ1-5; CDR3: ASTTPRDRVNQPQH
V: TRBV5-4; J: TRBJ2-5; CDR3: ASSSVPPTSGGKETQY
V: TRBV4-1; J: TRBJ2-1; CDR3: ASSPETVSSYNEQF
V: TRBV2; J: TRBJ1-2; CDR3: ASSEGFGGSGYGYT
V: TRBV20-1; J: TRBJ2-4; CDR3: SAPTTELAEIAKNIQY